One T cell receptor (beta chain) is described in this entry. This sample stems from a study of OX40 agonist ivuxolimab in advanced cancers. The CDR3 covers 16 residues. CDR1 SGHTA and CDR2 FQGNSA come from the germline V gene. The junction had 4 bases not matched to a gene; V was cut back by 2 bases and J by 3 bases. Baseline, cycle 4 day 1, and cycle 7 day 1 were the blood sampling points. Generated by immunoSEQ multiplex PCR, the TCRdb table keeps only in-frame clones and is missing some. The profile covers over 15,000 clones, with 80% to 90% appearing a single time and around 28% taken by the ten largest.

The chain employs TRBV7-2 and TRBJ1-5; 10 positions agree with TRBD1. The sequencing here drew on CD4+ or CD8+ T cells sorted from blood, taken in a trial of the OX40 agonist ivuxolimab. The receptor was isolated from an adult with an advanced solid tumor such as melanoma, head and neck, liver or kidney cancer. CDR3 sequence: CASSLWDRGINQPQHF. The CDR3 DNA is TGTGCCAGCAGCTTATGGGACAGGGGTATCAATCAGCCCCAGCATTTT.